These T cell receptor beta chains were read from a single sample in a study of CD4+ T cells in melanoma. Clones were sequenced by immunoSEQ multiplex PCR, and TCRdb holds only the in-frame ones, with some missing. The profile covers fewer than 11,000 clones, with about 59% appearing a single time and around a quarter taken by the ten largest. Sample: cells from a culture (not recorded whether cultured in vitro). The receptor source for this set is a human donor with melanoma. Both conserved end residues are part of each CDR3. The order of the fields is J gene, V gene, D gene, clone size, CDR3 protein, CDR3 DNA. D genes are given only for firm matches. Only some rows state a clone size, as once, few, many or a class for expanded clones.

J: TRBJ1-1; V: TRBV7-3; D: NA; size: once; CDR3: CASSLSGITNTEAFF; DNA: TGTGCCAGCAGCCTTTCTGGGATTACGAACACTGAAGCTTTCTTT
J: TRBJ1-2; V: TRBV6-1; D: TRBD1; size: NA; CDR3: CASRFPGGNGYTF; DNA: TGTGCCAGCAGGTTCCCAGGGGGTAATGGCTACACCTTC
J: TRBJ2-3; V: TRBV6-1; D: TRBD1; size: NA; CDR3: CASARGQGVTDTQYF; DNA: TGTGCCAGCGCTCGAGGACAGGGGGTCACAGATACGCAGTATTTT
J: TRBJ1-1; V: TRBV18; D: NA; size: few; CDR3: CASSPLGRMNTEAFF; DNA: TGTGCCAGCTCACCACTCGGTCGTATGAACACTGAAGCTTTCTTT
J: TRBJ1-1; V: TRBV5-1; D: TRBD1; size: NA; CDR3: CASSLETGLHAFF; DNA: TGCGCCAGCAGCTTGGAGACAGGGTTACATGCTTTCTTT
J: TRBJ1-5; V: TRBV7-8; D: NA; size: few; CDR3: CASSLLRYNQPQHF; DNA: TGTGCCAGCAGCTTACTCCGCTACAATCAGCCCCAGCATTTT
J: TRBJ1-3; V: TRBV9; D: NA; size: NA; CDR3: CASSASPSTGNTIYF; DNA: TGTGCCAGCAGCGCCAGCCCGAGTACTGGAAACACCATATATTTT
J: TRBJ2-7; V: TRBV5-1; D: NA; size: NA; CDR3: CASSRRQGGSSEQYF; DNA: TGCGCCAGCAGCCGGCGCCAGGGGGGGTCCTCCGAGCAGTACTTC
J: TRBJ1-3; V: TRBV2; D: NA; size: NA; CDR3: CASSGSGISSGNTIYF; DNA: TGTGCCAGCAGTGGCTCCGGGATAAGCTCTGGAAACACCATATATTTT
J: TRBJ2-3; V: TRBV5-6; D: TRBD1; size: once; CDR3: CASSRQGSDTQYF; DNA: TGTGCCAGCAGCAGACAGGGGTCAGATACGCAGTATTTT
J: TRBJ1-5; V: TRBV7-9; D: TRBD1; size: few; CDR3: CASSSDRDYNQPQHF; DNA: TGTGCCAGCAGCTCAGACAGGGACTACAATCAGCCCCAGCATTTT
J: TRBJ1-6; V: TRBV5-1; D: NA; size: NA; CDR3: CASRQDFSYNSPLHF; DNA: TGCGCCAGCAGACAGGACTTCTCCTATAATTCACCCCTCCACTTT
J: TRBJ1-3; V: TRBV4-1; D: NA; size: NA; CDR3: CASSQSGTGNTIYF; DNA: TGCGCCAGCAGCCAATCCGGGACAGGAAACACCATATATTTT
J: TRBJ2-7; V: TRBV7-8; D: NA; size: NA; CDR3: CASSLARVGGGYEQYF; DNA: TGTGCCAGCAGCTTAGCGCGGGTGGGAGGGGGCTACGAGCAGTACTTC
J: TRBJ2-7; V: TRBV11-1; D: NA; size: NA; CDR3: CASSRRRPPYEQYF; DNA: TGTGCCAGCAGCCGGAGGCGACCACCCTACGAGCAGTACTTC
J: TRBJ2-4; V: TRBV11-2; D: TRBD2; size: NA; CDR3: CASSSAGGLAKNIQYF; DNA: TGTGCCAGCAGCTCCGCGGGAGGGCTAGCCAAAAACATTCAGTACTTC
J: TRBJ2-2; V: TRBV28; D: TRBD1; size: few; CDR3: CASSSPGTANTGELFF; DNA: TGTGCCAGCAGTTCCCCCGGGACAGCGAACACCGGGGAGCTGTTTTTT
J: TRBJ1-1; V: TRBV6-5; D: TRBD1; size: NA; CDR3: CASSYGAGGVGAFF; DNA: TGTGCCAGCAGTTACGGAGCAGGGGGGGTTGGTGCTTTCTTT
J: TRBJ2-2; V: TRBV7-9; D: TRBD1; size: NA; CDR3: CASSLTGGPGGAAGELFF; DNA: TGTGCCAGCAGCTTAACAGGGGGACCCGGGGGCGCGGCCGGGGAGCTGTTTTTT
J: TRBJ1-6; V: TRBV6-5; D: NA; size: NA; CDR3: CASSYSTISYNSPLHF; DNA: TGTGCCAGCAGTTACTCGACAATCTCCTATAATTCACCCCTCCACTTT
J: TRBJ2-3; V: TRBV5-1; D: TRBD1; size: NA; CDR3: CASSLGGQGPDTQYF; DNA: TGCGCCAGCAGCTTGGGTGGACAGGGTCCAGATACGCAGTATTTT
J: TRBJ1-2; V: TRBV18; D: NA; size: NA; CDR3: CASGKGANYGYTF; DNA: TGTGCCAGCGGAAAGGGAGCTAACTATGGCTACACCTTC
J: TRBJ1-5; V: TRBV6-6; D: TRBD1; size: NA; CDR3: CASSYELGQGKHF; DNA: TGTGCCAGCAGTTACGAGTTGGGACAGGGCAAGCATTTT
J: TRBJ2-7; V: TRBV5-1; D: NA; size: NA; CDR3: CASSFTDPISYEQYF; DNA: TGCGCCAGCAGCTTCACGGACCCCATTTCCTACGAGCAGTACTTC
J: TRBJ2-7; V: TRBV18; D: NA; size: NA; CDR3: CASSRQGGPYEQYF; DNA: TGTGCCAGCTCACGGCAGGGGGGCCCCTACGAGCAGTACTTC
J: TRBJ1-2; V: TRBV7-9; D: NA; size: NA; CDR3: CASSLDVGENYGYTF; DNA: TGTGCCAGCAGCTTAGACGTCGGGGAGAACTATGGCTACACCTTC
J: TRBJ2-7; V: TRBV7-7; D: NA; size: NA; CDR3: CASSLGAGPPYEQYF; DNA: TGTGCTAGCAGCTTAGGGGCAGGGCCTCCCTACGAGCAGTACTTC
J: TRBJ2-3; V: TRBV11-2; D: NA; size: NA; CDR3: CASSLGRGGWDTDTQYF; DNA: TGTGCCAGCAGCTTGGGGAGGGGGGGCTGGGACACAGATACGCAGTATTTT
J: TRBJ2-2; V: TRBV18; D: TRBD1; size: NA; CDR3: CASRDSTDTGELFF; DNA: TGTGCCAGCCGGGACAGTACTGACACCGGGGAGCTGTTTTTT
J: TRBJ2-7; V: TRBV19; D: TRBD2; size: NA; CDR3: CASSIAAGGRYEQYF; DNA: TGTGCCAGTAGTATAGCGGCGGGGGGCCGCTACGAGCAGTACTTC
J: TRBJ1-6; V: TRBV5-1; D: NA; size: NA; CDR3: CASSLGDLPGLPLHF; DNA: TGCGCCAGCAGCTTGGGAGACTTACCCGGGCTTCCCCTCCACTTT
J: TRBJ1-2; V: TRBV4-1; D: NA; size: NA; CDR3: CASSQQGVSGYTF; DNA: TGCGCCAGCAGCCAACAGGGAGTGTCTGGCTACACCTTC
J: TRBJ2-2; V: TRBV7-3; D: NA; size: few; CDR3: CASSDHVAGELFF; DNA: TGTGCCAGCAGCGATCATGTGGCCGGGGAGCTGTTTTTT
J: TRBJ2-1; V: TRBV10-1; D: NA; size: NA; CDR3: CASSEVGMGARSEQFF; DNA: TGCGCCAGCAGTGAGGTCGGCATGGGGGCCCGGAGTGAGCAGTTCTTC
J: TRBJ2-5; V: TRBV5-1; D: NA; size: NA; CDR3: CASRQKETQYF; DNA: TGCGCCAGCAGGCAGAAAGAGACCCAGTACTTC
J: TRBJ2-2; V: TRBV11-2; D: TRBD2; size: NA; CDR3: CASSLPQTSGKTGELFF; DNA: TGTGCCAGCAGCTTACCCCAGACTAGCGGCAAAACCGGGGAGCTGTTTTTT
J: TRBJ1-4; V: TRBV29-1; D: NA; size: NA; CDR3: CSVMAEYEKLFF; DNA: TGCAGCGTTATGGCAGAATACGAAAAACTGTTTTTT